This T cell receptor (beta chain) stems from a study of blood T cell repertoires in COVID-19. Under the authors' procedure: From reference gene primer amplification, estimates of nucleated cell counts were derived. Some clones are missing from TCRdb's copy, which holds only in-frame ones; the method was immunoSEQ multiplex PCR. From that table come the V and J calls and clone size; the DNA was used to work out D and trimming. The table has about 480,000 clones, around nine tenths seen once; the top ten hold just over 8%. Cohort placement rested on clinical history that participants reported themselves. Donors in Cohort 3 who had recovered were those with two negative PCRs, healthcare professional clearance, or resolution of their symptoms. The CDR3 has 15 residues.

The receptor was isolated from a woman aged 55-70 years who had recovered from COVID-19. The rearrangement links TRBV21-1 to TRBJ2-7; the D call TRBD2 from the table was never checked on the DNA. TRBV21-1 is marked as a pseudogene. Sample: PBMCs or T cells enriched from blood (not recorded which). The CDR3 loop is CASACGLAGRYEQYF. DNA for the CDR3: TGTGCCAGCGCCTGTGGGCTAGCGGGGAGGTACGAGCAGTACTTC.